This T cell receptor beta chain is drawn from a study of blood T cell repertoires in COVID-19. Study-level information: T cells, B-cell-depleted T cells, or PBMCs provided the cDNA or gDNA that served as material.

This CDR3 has 15 residues. Germline assignment: CDR1 LGHDT and CDR2 YNNKEL (reference sequence). V was clipped by 5 bases and J by 6 bases; unmatched bases: 8. Assay used: immunoSEQ multiplex PCR; TCRdb lists only in-frame clones, some missing. Of some 320,000 clones listed, about nine tenths are singletons. The sequenced material came from peripheral blood. The sequence was collected from a woman in her twenties or thirties who had recovered from COVID-19. The rearrangement links TRBV3-1 (or the pseudogene TRBV3-2) to TRBJ1-5, with 9 positions matching TRBD1. The CDR3 sequence: CASSKFGTGSQPQHF. CDR3 in DNA: TGTGCCAGCAGCAAGTTCGGGACAGGGAGTCAGCCCCAGCATTTT.